The subject of this entry is one T cell receptor (beta chain). The data were obtained in a study of T cells in Graves' hyperthyroidism and ophthalmopathy. It was RNA transcripts that yielded the amplified TCR beta CDR3 regions. Using the HTBI primer set, a first-round RT-PCR was run on the TCR CDR3. Each CDR3 protein gets one entry after TCRdb re-called the multiplex PCR reads with MiXCR. The data contain 350,000 to 400,000 distinct CDR3 sequences, 15% to 20% of them singletons. CDR1 MNHNS and CDR2 SASEGT come from the germline V gene. This CDR3 region has 17 residues. Unmatched junction bases numbered 15, after V lost 5 bases and J lost 4 bases.

The sequenced sample consisted of blood. The clonotype comes from a woman younger than 30 with Graves' hyperthyroidism. The chain uses TRBV6-1 and TRBJ2-5; 8 bases line up with TRBD2. DNA of the CDR3: TGTGCCAGCAGTCGTACGGGAGGGATAAACGGGATAGAGACCCAGTACTTC. Protein sequence: CASSRTGGINGIETQYF.